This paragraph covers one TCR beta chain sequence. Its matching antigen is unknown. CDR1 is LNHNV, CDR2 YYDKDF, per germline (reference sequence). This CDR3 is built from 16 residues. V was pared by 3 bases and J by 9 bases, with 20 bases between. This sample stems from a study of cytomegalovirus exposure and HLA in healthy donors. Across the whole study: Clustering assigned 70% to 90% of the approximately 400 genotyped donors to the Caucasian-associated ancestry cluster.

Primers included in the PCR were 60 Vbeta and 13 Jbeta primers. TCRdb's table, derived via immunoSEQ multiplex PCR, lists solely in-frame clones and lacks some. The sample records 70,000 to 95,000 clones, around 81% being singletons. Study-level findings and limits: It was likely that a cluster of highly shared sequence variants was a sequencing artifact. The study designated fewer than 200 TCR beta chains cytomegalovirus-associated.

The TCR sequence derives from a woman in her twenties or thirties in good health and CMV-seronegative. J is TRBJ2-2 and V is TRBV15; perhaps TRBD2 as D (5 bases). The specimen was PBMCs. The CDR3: CATSSTIQGLGRELFF. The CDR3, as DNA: TGTGCCACCAGCAGTACAATACAAGGACTGGGCCGGGAGCTGTTTTTT.